Sequencing of this TCR beta chain was carried out in a study of T cells in Graves' hyperthyroidism and ophthalmopathy. Study overall: Peripheral blood was drawn at first diagnosis, prior to all treatment.

The TCR beta CDR3 regions underwent amplification using RNA transcripts as the source. TCR CDR3 underwent first-round RT-PCR with the HTBI primer set. In TCRdb, the multiplex PCR reads were re-called with MiXCR into one record per CDR3 protein. The repertoire holds around 600,000 distinct CDR3 sequences, with roughly 15% as singletons. Between the trimmed V and J ends, which lost 4 bases and 4 bases, there was a span of 14 bases. This CDR3 spans 14 amino acids. CDR1 LNHDA and CDR2 SQIVND come from the germline V gene (reference sequence). Orbital computed tomography, thyroid ultrasound, serum thyroxine and TRAb, and clinical symptoms together informed the diagnoses.

Source material: blood. The genes are TRBV19 and TRBJ2-7; possibly TRBD1 for D (5 bases). This TCR was sampled from a woman aged 45-60 years with Graves' ophthalmopathy. The CDR3 region is CASSKGPSPYEQYF. The CDR3 bases are TGTGCCAGTAGTAAGGGGCCCAGTCCTTACGAGCAGTACTTC. Looking up the rest from reference TRBV19 and TRBJ2-7 gives the full variable domain: DGGITQSPKYLFRKEGQNVTLSCEQNLNHDAMYWYRQDPGQGLRLIYYSQIVNDFQKGDIAEGYSVSREKKESFPLTVTSAQKNPTAFYLCASSKGPSPYEQYFGPGTRLTVT.